Shown below are 29 T cell receptor beta chains from a single sample sequenced in a study of preoperative IRX-2 immunotherapy in early breast cancer. Repertoires were generated with immunoSEQ multiplex PCR, while TCRdb's copy carries only in-frame clones and drops some. The repertoire consists of tens of thousands of clones, with less than 90% occurring once and the leading ten covering roughly 2.5%. The treatment was: preoperative locoregional IRX-2 cytokine immunotherapy. The sequenced sample was lymph node tissue, obtained from a patient treated with IRX-2 immunotherapy. The receptors originated from a human donor with breast cancer.

The rearrangement joins TRBV29-1 to TRBJ1-1; TRBD1 is a possible D gene (5 bases). CDR3 length: 13 residues. Germline V CDR1 and CDR2: SQVTM, ANQGSEA. V lost 6 bases, J lost 8 bases, and 19 bases lay in between. The CDR3 DNA follows: TGCAGCGTCGGGGGGACTAGGCAGACCGAAGCTTTCTTT. Residues: CSVGGTRQTEAFF.

The chain joins TRBV18 to TRBJ1-2, with D unresolved. CDR3 length equals 14 residues. V shed 3 bases and J shed 3 bases, with 11 bases lying between them. Germline V gives CDR1 KGHSH, CDR2 LQKENI. The CDR3 protein is CASSPPGADYGYTF. In DNA form, the CDR3 reads TGTGCCAGCTCACCCCCCGGAGCAGACTATGGCTACACCTTC. Drawing the rest from reference TRBV18 and TRBJ1-2, the complete variable domain is NAGVMQNPRHLVRRRGQEARLRCSPMKGHSHVYWYRQLPEEGLKFMVYLQKENIIDESGMPKERFSAEFPKEGPSILRIQQVVRGDSAAYFCASSPPGADYGYTFGSGTRLTVV.

The V call is TRBV30, the J call TRBJ1-2; D unresolved. The CDR3 runs 15 residues. Germline assignment: CDR1 GTSNPN and CDR2 SVGIG (reference sequence). Between the trimmed V and J ends, which lost 2 bases and 8 bases, there was a span of 21 bases. The CDR3 DNA sequence: TGTGCCTGGAGTTTGGACGGTCGGTACACGAGCGGCTACACCTTC. Residues: CAWSLDGRYTSGYTF.

The chain uses TRBV30 and TRBJ1-2; weak D call: TRBD1 (5 bases). The V and J ends lost 0 bases and 0 bases respectively, with 14 bases between them. Germline lookup yields CDR1 GTSNPN and CDR2 SVGIG (reference sequence). This CDR3 is built from 16 residues. The CDR3 is CAWSVHRRGTNYGYTF. In DNA, the CDR3 is TGTGCCTGGAGTGTACATAGGAGGGGAACTAACTATGGCTACACCTTC.

The rearrangement links TRBV18 to TRBJ2-3; 8 nucleotides match TRBD2. The CDR3 contains 18 residues. The germline V gene has CDR1 KGHSH and CDR2 LQKENI. Trimming cost V 2 bases and J 6 bases; bases outside gene matches: 16. The CDR3 nucleotides are TGTGCCAGCTCACCAGGCAGCGGGGGAGCCTTCGTGGGCGATACGCAGTATTTT. Amino acid sequence: CASSPGSGGAFVGDTQYF. Full variable domain (remainder filled in from reference TRBV18 and TRBJ2-3): NAGVMQNPRHLVRRRGQEARLRCSPMKGHSHVYWYRQLPEEGLKFMVYLQKENIIDESGMPKERFSAEFPKEGPSILRIQQVVRGDSAAYFCASSPGSGGAFVGDTQYFGPGTRLTVL.

The J gene is TRBJ1-4, the V gene TRBV28, with 8 bases identical to TRBD1. This CDR3 has 15 residues. CDR1 is MDHEN, CDR2 SYDVKM, per germline. V dropped 4 bases and J dropped 8; count of bases not matched to a gene: 9. The CDR3 spells CASSSPTGVMEKLFF. CDR3 sequence (DNA): TGTGCCAGCAGTTCCCCGACAGGGGTCATGGAAAAACTGTTTTTT. The entire variable domain, with the rest obtained from reference TRBV28 and TRBJ1-4, is as follows: DVKVTQSSRYLVKRTGEKVFLECVQDMDHENMFWYRQDPGLGLRLIYFSYDVKMKEKGDIPEGYSVSREKKERFSLILESASTNQTSMYLCASSSPTGVMEKLFFGSGTQLSVL.

The chain uses TRBV4-1 and TRBJ2-5, with TRBD2 identical over 13 bases. The CDR3 consists of 15 residues. After removal of 4 bases from V and 5 bases from J, the junction contained 4 bases not matched to a gene. Germline V gene sequence: CDR1 MGHRA, CDR2 YSYEKL. The CDR3 DNA sequence: TGCGCCAGCAGCCGCACTAGCGGGGGGGTGGAGACCCAGTACTTC. Translation: CASSRTSGGVETQYF.

The chain has TRBV29-1 and TRBJ1-1; TRBD1 matches at 9 bases. Per the germline V gene, CDR1 is SQVTM and CDR2 is ANQGSEA. J was trimmed by 1 base and V by 4 bases; bases with no gene match: 19. The CDR3 runs 19 residues. CDR3 nucleotides: TGCAGCGTTGTTACCGGGACAGGGATATACGATCCGAAGAACACTGAAGCTTTCTTT. This sequence encodes CSVVTGTGIYDPKNTEAFF.

The rearrangement links TRBV4-1 to TRBJ1-2; D possibly corresponds to TRBD1 (6 bases). With 4 bases removed from V and 7 bases from J, the gap between germline ends came to 16 bases. The CDR3 has 14 residues. The germline CDR1 and CDR2 sequences are MGHRA and YSYEKL. The CDR3 DNA reads as TGCGCCAGCAGCCCGGAGCAGGGGAGGTCTGGCTACACCTTC. Translated, it gives CASSPEQGRSGYTF.

The chain is built from TRBV6-8 and TRBJ2-1, with unresolved D. The CDR3 is made up of 13 amino acids. V shed 5 bases and J shed 6 bases, with 11 bases lying between them. Germline values: CDR1 MNHGY, CDR2 SAAAGT. The CDR3, as DNA: TGTGCCAGCAGTGAGCTCAGTATCAATGAGCAGTTCTTC. Amino acids: CASSELSINEQFF.

The chain combines TRBV23-1 with TRBJ1-5; D remains ambiguous. TRBV23-1 is an ORF; its function is uncertain. V shed 0 bases and J shed 5 bases, with 17 bases lying between them. The CDR3 consists of 17 residues. CDR3 coding DNA: TGCGCCAGCAGTCAATCCGCCTTAGGGAATGGGGATCAGCCCCAGCATTTT. Translation gives CASSQSALGNGDQPQHF.

This clone was seen more than once but under ten times. The chain recombines TRBV2 with TRBJ1-5, with TRBD1 matching 12 bases. Germline assignment: CDR1 SNHLY and CDR2 FYNNEI. This CDR3 region has 15 residues. With V trimmed by 6 bases and J by 6 bases, 6 bases remained unmatched. CDR3 residues: CASRPGQGASQPQHF. In DNA, the CDR3 is TGTGCCAGCAGACCGGGACAGGGGGCATCTCAGCCCCAGCATTTT.

The chain combines TRBV1 with TRBJ1-2; the D call TRBD1 from the table was never checked on the DNA. TRBV1 is reported as a pseudogene. The CDR3 has 14 amino acids. CDR3 residues: CASSQDRDQGGYTF. Written as DNA, the CDR3 is TGCGCCAGCAGCCAGGACAGGGATCAGGGTGGCTACACCTTC.

This sequence joins TRBV5-1 and TRBJ2-3; D is unresolved. Germline V CDR1 and CDR2: SGHRS, YFSETQ. V gave up 4 bases and J gave up 2 bases, with 14 bases separating them. The length of the CDR3 is 15 residues. In nucleotides, the CDR3 is TGCGCCAGCAGCATCTACATGCTCTTCACAGATACGCAGTATTTT. Its protein product is CASSIYMLFTDTQYF.

This sequence joins TRBV18 and TRBJ2-7; TRBD1 agrees at 8 bases. V dropped 3 bases and J dropped 3; count of bases not matched to a gene: 4. Germline loops: CDR1 KGHSH, CDR2 LQKENI. The CDR3 sequence is 14 residues long. CDR3 protein: CASSPYGQGYEQYF. The DNA for the CDR3 is TGTGCCAGCTCACCTTACGGACAGGGCTACGAGCAGTACTTC. The whole variable domain, filled in from reference TRBV18 and TRBJ2-7, reads NAGVMQNPRHLVRRRGQEARLRCSPMKGHSHVYWYRQLPEEGLKFMVYLQKENIIDESGMPKERFSAEFPKEGPSILRIQQVVRGDSAAYFCASSPYGQGYEQYFGPGTRLTVT.

The gene calls are TRBV7-7 and TRBJ1-1; D ambiguous. V was cut by 0 bases and J by 4 bases, with 12 bases left in between. The CDR3 totals 15 residues. CDR1 SSHAT and CDR2 FNYEAQ come from the germline V gene (reference sequence). The CDR3 nucleotides read TGTGCCAGCAGCTTAGCATACACGGCGAGCACTGAAGCTTTCTTT. Translation: CASSLAYTASTEAFF.

The chain couples TRBV5-1 to TRBJ2-1; TRBD1 aligns across 8 bases. The germline CDR1 and CDR2 sequences are SGHRS and YFSETQ. The CDR3 totals 14 residues. With 4 bases clipped from V and 7 bases from J, the junction kept 7 bases outside the gene matches. This CDR3 reads CASSGTGRGNEQFF. The CDR3 bases are TGCGCCAGCAGCGGGACAGGTCGTGGGAATGAGCAGTTCTTC.

The V and J genes are TRBV28 and TRBJ2-7, with D possibly TRBD1 on 5 matching bases. CDR1 MDHEN and CDR2 SYDVKM come from the germline V gene. V gave up 6 bases and J gave up 3 bases, with 15 bases separating them. The CDR3 contains 14 residues. The CDR3 reads CASSPATVNYEQYF. The CDR3 DNA is TGTGCCAGCAGCCCCGCGACAGTAAACTACGAGCAGTACTTC.

The chain is built from TRBV14 and TRBJ2-1; possible D gene TRBD2, 5 bases. V lost 4 bases and J lost 7, with 17 bases in between. This CDR3 contains 15 residues. Germline V gene lookup returns CDR1 SGHDN and CDR2 FVKESK. CDR3 nucleotide sequence: TGTGCCAGCAGCCTCGGAAGCCTAGCCCGGAATGAGCAGTTCTTC. Protein product: CASSLGSLARNEQFF.

V usage is TRBV6-4 and J usage is TRBJ2-2; D not certain. Germline V CDR1 and CDR2: MRHNA, SNTAGT. Deletions cut 6 bases from V and 4 bases from J, with 3 bases between. This CDR3 comprises 11 residues. In DNA form, the CDR3 reads TGTGCCAGCAGGGCCACCGGGGAGCTGTTTTTT. Its protein product is CASRATGELFF.

The chain joins TRBV1 to TRBJ2-5; the D call of TRBD2 is as the table states it, not checked on the DNA. TRBV1 is flagged as a pseudogene. The length of the CDR3 is 15 residues. This chain's CDR3 is CASSRSPLAEETQYF. CDR3 DNA: TGCGCCAGCAGCCGCTCCCCACTAGCTGAAGAGACCCAGTACTTC.

The chain couples TRBV14 to TRBJ1-1, with 7 bases identical to TRBD1. CDR3 size: 16 residues. Trimming cost V 6 bases and J 1 base; bases outside gene matches: 11. Germline CDR1 reads SGHDN; CDR2 reads FVKESK. The CDR3 DNA reads TGTGCCAGCAGTAGATACAGGGGCCCGTCGAACACTGAAGCTTTCTTT. Amino acids: CASSRYRGPSNTEAFF.

The V gene is TRBV29-1, the J gene TRBJ1-5; D uncertain. This CDR3 region has 15 residues. Germline V gene data show CDR1 as SQVTM and CDR2 as ANQGSEA. The V gene lost 4 bases and the J gene lost 2 bases, with 15 bases spanning the gap. CDR3 in amino acids: CSVGDGLLGNQPQHF. Here the CDR3 DNA reads TGCAGCGTTGGCGACGGCCTACTGGGCAATCAGCCCCAGCATTTT.

This clone has more than one count but fewer than ten. The J gene is TRBJ1-1, the V gene TRBV7-7, with D maybe TRBD1 (6 bases). With 3 bases removed from V and 4 bases from J, the gap between germline ends came to 12 bases. CDR1 and CDR2 (germline): SSHAT, FNYEAQ (reference sequence). The CDR3 covers 14 residues. The CDR3 coding sequence is TGTGCCAGCAGCTTGTCGGACAGAGTCACTGAAGCTTTCTTT. It codes for CASSLSDRVTEAFF.

The chain links TRBV28 to TRBJ1-4; 7 bases align to TRBD1. This CDR3 contains 14 residues. The J segment lost 7 bases and the V segment lost 4 bases, leaving 6 bases of the junction unmatched. Germline V gene data show CDR1 as MDHEN and CDR2 as SYDVKM. In nucleotides, the CDR3 is TGTGCCAGCAGTTCCGACAGGGTCGGTGAAAAACTGTTTTTT. It encodes CASSSDRVGEKLFF.

V and J are TRBV18 and TRBJ1-1; 8 bases match TRBD1. V lost 6 bases to trimming and J lost 7 bases; unmatched junction nucleotides: 7. The germline V gene has CDR1 KGHSH and CDR2 LQKENI. The CDR3 spans 13 residues. CDR3 sequence reads: CASSPQGALEAFF. The DNA of the CDR3 is TGTGCCAGCTCGCCTCAGGGGGCTCTTGAAGCTTTCTTT.

The rearrangement joins TRBV9 to TRBJ1-1; D is unresolved. The CDR3 covers 13 residues. V dropped 8 bases and J dropped 4 bases, with 15 bases sitting between them. The germline V gene has CDR1 SGDLS and CDR2 YYNGEE. The DNA of the CDR3 is TGTGCCAGTTCCTTCTCGCAGGTCACTGAAGCTTTCTTT. It encodes CASSFSQVTEAFF.

V gene TRBV14 combines with J gene TRBJ2-7; 9 bases fit TRBD1. The junction had 2 bases not matched to a gene; V was cut back by 2 bases and J by 3 bases. From germline, CDR1 is SGHDN and CDR2 FVKESK. The CDR3 spans 14 residues. The DNA of the CDR3 is TGTGCCAGCAGCCAAAGACAGGGGGTCTACGAGCAGTACTTC. Translating gives CASSQRQGVYEQYF.

This chain uses TRBV19 with TRBJ2-1; D is ambiguous. The CDR3 loop spans 13 amino acids. V gave up 9 bases and J gave up 4 bases, with 13 bases separating them. Germline V lookup: CDR1 LNHDA, CDR2 SQIVND (reference sequence). This chain's CDR3 is CASGRSDYNEQFF. The CDR3, as DNA: TGTGCCAGCGGAAGGTCCGATTACAATGAGCAGTTCTTC.